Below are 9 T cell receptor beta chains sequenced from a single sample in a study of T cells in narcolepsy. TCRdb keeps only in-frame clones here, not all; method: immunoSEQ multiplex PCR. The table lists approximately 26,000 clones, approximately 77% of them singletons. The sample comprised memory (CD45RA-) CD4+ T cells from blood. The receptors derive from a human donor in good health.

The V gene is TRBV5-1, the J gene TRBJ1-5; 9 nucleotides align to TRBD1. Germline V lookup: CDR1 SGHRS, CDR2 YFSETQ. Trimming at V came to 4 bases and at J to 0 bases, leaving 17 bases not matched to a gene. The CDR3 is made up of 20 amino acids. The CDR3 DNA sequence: TGCGCCAGCAGCCTGGGAACGGGACAGGGCGGGGGGTATAGCAATCAGCCCCAGCATTTT. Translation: CASSLGTGQGGGYSNQPQHF.

The CDR3 sequence: CSVERRDLTDTQYF. For the CDR3, the DNA is TGCAGCGTTGAACGGCGGGATCTCACAGATACGCAGTATTTT. This chain connects TRBV29-1 to TRBJ2-3, with a tentative D call TRBD2 (6 bases). The CDR3 loop spans 14 amino acids. CDR1 and CDR2 from the germline V gene are SQVTM and ANQGSEA. Trimming left V 2 bases short and J 2 bases short, with 11 bases between.

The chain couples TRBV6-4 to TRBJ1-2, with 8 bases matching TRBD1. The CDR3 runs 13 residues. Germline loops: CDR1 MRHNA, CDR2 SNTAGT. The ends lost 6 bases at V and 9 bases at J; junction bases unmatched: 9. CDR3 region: CASRPQGAGSYTF. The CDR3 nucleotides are TGTGCCAGCAGACCCCAGGGGGCTGGGAGCTACACCTTC.

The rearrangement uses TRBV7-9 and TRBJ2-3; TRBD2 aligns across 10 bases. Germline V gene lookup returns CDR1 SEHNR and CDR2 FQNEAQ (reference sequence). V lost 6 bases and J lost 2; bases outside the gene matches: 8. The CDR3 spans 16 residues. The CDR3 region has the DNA TGTGCCAGCAGGATACTTCTAGCGGGGGCCACAGATACGCAGTATTTT. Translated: CASRILLAGATDTQYF.

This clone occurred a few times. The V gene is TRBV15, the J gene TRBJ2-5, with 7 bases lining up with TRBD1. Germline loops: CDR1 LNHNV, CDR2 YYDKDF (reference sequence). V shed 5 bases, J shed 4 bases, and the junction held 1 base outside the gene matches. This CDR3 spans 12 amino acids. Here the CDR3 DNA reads TGTGCCACCAGCTGGACAGGAGAGACCCAGTACTTC. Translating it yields CATSWTGETQYF.

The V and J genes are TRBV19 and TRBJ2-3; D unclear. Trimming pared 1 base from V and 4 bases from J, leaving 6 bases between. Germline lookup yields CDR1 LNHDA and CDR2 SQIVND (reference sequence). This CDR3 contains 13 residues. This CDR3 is CASSIGLADTQYF. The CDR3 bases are TGTGCCAGTAGTATAGGCCTCGCAGATACGCAGTATTTT. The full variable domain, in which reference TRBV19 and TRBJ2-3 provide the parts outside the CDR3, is DGGITQSPKYLFRKEGQNVTLSCEQNLNHDAMYWYRQDPGQGLRLIYYSQIVNDFQKGDIAEGYSVSREKKESFPLTVTSAQKNPTAFYLCASSIGLADTQYFGPGTRLTVL.

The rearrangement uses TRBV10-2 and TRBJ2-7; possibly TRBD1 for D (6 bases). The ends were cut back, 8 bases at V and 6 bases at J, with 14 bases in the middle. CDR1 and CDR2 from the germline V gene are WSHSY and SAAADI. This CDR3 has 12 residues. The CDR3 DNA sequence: TGCGCCAGCCGCACGCAGGGGTTCGAGCAGTACTTC. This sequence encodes CASRTQGFEQYF.

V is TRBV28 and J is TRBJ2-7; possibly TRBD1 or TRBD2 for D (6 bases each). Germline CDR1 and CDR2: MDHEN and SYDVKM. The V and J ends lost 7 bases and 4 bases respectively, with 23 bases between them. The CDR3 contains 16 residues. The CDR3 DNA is TGTGCCAGCACCCACCTACTAAGGGGGGTAGAGTACGAGCAGTACTTC. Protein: CASTHLLRGVEYEQYF.

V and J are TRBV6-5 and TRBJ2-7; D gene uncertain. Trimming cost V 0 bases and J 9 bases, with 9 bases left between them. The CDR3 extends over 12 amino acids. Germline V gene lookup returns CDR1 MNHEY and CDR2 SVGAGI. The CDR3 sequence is CASSYSGSVQYF. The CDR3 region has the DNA TGTGCCAGCAGTTACTCGGGGTCTGTGCAGTACTTC.